Each of the 10 T cell receptor beta chains below was sequenced from the same sample in a study of blood T cell repertoires in COVID-19. The table came from immunoSEQ multiplex PCR; TCRdb's copy has only in-frame clones and leaves some out. The table shows 200,000 or so clones, with approximately 84% occurring only once. What was sequenced was peripheral blood. Receptors originate from a man aged 50 to 60 with acute or convalescent COVID-19.

The chain links TRBV6-5 to TRBJ2-7; 7 bases line up with TRBD1. This CDR3 has 13 amino acids. The germline V gene encodes CDR1 MNHEY and CDR2 SVGAGI. Trimming cost V 6 bases and J 5 bases; bases outside gene matches: 7. CDR3 sequence (DNA): TGTGCCAGCAGGCGACAGGGACCCGACGAGCAGTACTTC. Encoded protein: CASRRQGPDEQYF.

The rearrangement joins TRBV9 to TRBJ1-2; 8 bases map to TRBD1. This CDR3 has 12 amino acids. Per germline, CDR1 SGDLS and CDR2 YYNGEE. After removal of 3 bases from V and 13 bases from J, the junction contained 8 bases not matched to a gene. The CDR3 region is CASSAGQGGGTF. DNA for the CDR3: TGTGCCAGCAGCGCCGGACAGGGAGGGGGCACCTTC.

The chain uses TRBV15 and TRBJ1-5; 8 bases line up with TRBD1. V shed 0 bases, J shed 2 bases, and the junction held 3 bases outside the gene matches. There are 16 residues in the CDR3. Germline-derived CDR1 and CDR2 are LNHNV and YYDKDF (reference sequence). CDR3 DNA: TGTGCCACCAGCAGAGATTTACAGGGGGGCAATCAGCCCCAGCATTTT. As protein: CATSRDLQGGNQPQHF.

This clone was detected a few times. The V and J genes are TRBV2 and TRBJ2-7, with D hard to call. Germline loops: CDR1 SNHLY, CDR2 FYNNEI. Trimming left V 7 bases short and J 0 bases short, with 13 bases between. This CDR3 has 14 residues. The CDR3 sequence: CASIGLPSSYEQYF. The CDR3 DNA follows: TGTGCCAGCATAGGCCTTCCTAGCTCCTACGAGCAGTACTTC.

V is TRBV19 and J is TRBJ1-2; 9 bases agree with TRBD1. Germline assignment: CDR1 LNHDA and CDR2 SQIVND (reference sequence). The CDR3 covers 14 residues. The V gene end was trimmed by 6 bases and the J gene end by 2 bases; junction bases not matched to a gene: 4. CDR3 nucleotides: TGTGCCAGTAGCGCACAGGGGGCAAACTATGGCTACACCTTC. It specifies CASSAQGANYGYTF.

The chain couples TRBV27 to TRBJ1-2; D gene ambiguous. Trimming shortened V by 6 bases and J by 6 bases, and 8 bases separated the two germline ends. The CDR3 runs to 11 residues. CDR1 and CDR2 from the germline V gene are MNHEY and SMNVEV (reference sequence). This CDR3 is CASRRENGYTF. CDR3 coding DNA: TGTGCCAGCAGGCGTGAAAATGGCTACACCTTC.

The J gene is TRBJ2-5, the V gene TRBV6-1; TRBD2 aligns across 7 bases. This CDR3 has 15 amino acids. Per germline, CDR1 MNHNS and CDR2 SASEGT. J was trimmed by 1 base and V by 0 bases; bases with no gene match: 2. The CDR3 loop reads CASSEAPGGQETQYF. CDR3 bases: TGTGCCAGCAGTGAAGCCCCGGGAGGCCAAGAGACCCAGTACTTC.

CDR3 coding DNA: TGTGCCAGCAGCTTTCGACAGGCCACAGATACGCAGTATTTT. Translated: CASSFRQATDTQYF. The chain uses TRBV5-8 and TRBJ2-3; possibly TRBD1 for D (6 bases). Germline CDR1 and CDR2: SGHTS and YDEGEE. The V end was cut by 2 bases, the J end by 2 bases, with 9 bases between. This CDR3 has 14 amino acids.

The chain is built from TRBV11-2 and TRBJ1-2; unclear D gene. Germline V gives CDR1 SGHAT, CDR2 FQNNGV. The CDR3 consists of 15 residues. The ends were cut back, 5 bases at V and 4 bases at J, with 17 bases in the middle. CDR3: CASSQMSSGIYGYTF. The CDR3 coding sequence is TGTGCCAGCAGCCAGATGTCGTCGGGAATCTATGGCTACACCTTC.

V is TRBV18 and J is TRBJ1-2; no firm D call. The CDR3 loop spans 13 amino acids. CDR1 KGHSH and CDR2 LQKENI come from the germline V gene. Deletions cut 4 bases from V and 1 base from J, with 7 bases between. CDR3 nucleotide sequence: TGTGCCAGCTCACACGAGCTTAACTATGGCTACACCTTC. Translated: CASSHELNYGYTF.